Following are 8 T cell receptor beta chains from one sample sequenced in a study of T cell changes during pregnancy in multiple sclerosis. Libraries were prepared by immunoSEQ multiplex PCR; TCRdb keeps only in-frame clonotypes and omits some of them. The table includes about 64,000 clones, about nine tenths detected once. Sequences were derived from peripheral blood, sampled in the second trimester of pregnancy. These receptors originate from a female donor with multiple sclerosis, enrolled in a pregnancy study.

The chain is built from TRBV6-6 and TRBJ2-7; 8 nucleotides line up with TRBD1. The V gene end was trimmed by 2 bases and the J gene end by 5 bases; junction bases not matched to a gene: 2. The CDR3 is made up of 13 amino acids. Germline V gene lookup returns CDR1 MNHNY and CDR2 SVGAGI (reference sequence). The CDR3 spells CASSYDRGHEQYF. The CDR3 DNA sequence: TGTGCCAGCAGTTACGACAGGGGTCACGAGCAGTACTTC.

The gene calls are TRBV29-1 and TRBJ1-1, with D possibly TRBD1 on 5 matching bases. The CDR3 runs 13 residues. Germline V gene lookup returns CDR1 SQVTM and CDR2 ANQGSEA. Between the trimmed V and J ends, which lost 0 bases and 5 bases, there was a span of 10 bases. The CDR3 sequence is CSVEEGGGTEAFF. CDR3 nucleotide sequence: TGCAGCGTTGAAGAGGGGGGGGGTACTGAAGCTTTCTTT.

The genes are TRBV19 and TRBJ1-5; D uncertain. Germline V gives CDR1 LNHDA, CDR2 SQIVND (reference sequence). This CDR3 has 17 residues. The V gene lost 6 bases and the J gene lost 6 bases, with 24 bases spanning the gap. The CDR3 nucleotides are TGTGCCAGTAGCCCCCCATGGGGTAGTCTAGCGGGTCAGCCCCAGCATTTT. Amino acid sequence: CASSPPWGSLAGQPQHF.

The chain is built from TRBV7-9 and TRBJ2-2; 9 nucleotides agree with TRBD2. The V gene end was trimmed by 4 bases and the J gene end by 0 bases; junction bases not matched to a gene: 3. The V gene's germline CDR1 is SEHNR and CDR2 FQNEAQ (reference sequence). CDR3 length: 16 amino acids. CDR3 sequence reads: CASSSASGTNTGELFF. CDR3 DNA: TGTGCCAGCAGCTCGGCTAGCGGGACGAACACCGGGGAGCTGTTTTTT.

The chain has TRBV28 and TRBJ2-1; TRBD1 matches at 7 bases. J was trimmed by 9 bases and V by 1 base; bases with no gene match: 12. The CDR3 runs to 16 residues. The V gene's germline CDR1 is MDHEN and CDR2 SYDVKM. The CDR3 sequence is CASSLSLTGIQGEQFF. In DNA form, the CDR3 reads TGTGCCAGCAGTTTATCTTTGACAGGGATTCAAGGTGAGCAGTTCTTC.

The CDR3 here is CASSYHETGFEAFF. The CDR3 region has the DNA TGTGCCAGCAGTTACCACGAGACAGGGTTTGAAGCTTTCTTT. The chain has TRBV6-7 and TRBJ1-1; 7 bases line up with TRBD1. TRBV6-7 is placed among ORFs of uncertain function. The ends lost 2 bases at V and 7 bases at J; junction bases unmatched: 7. The CDR3 is made up of 14 amino acids.

J is TRBJ1-4 and V is TRBV28; D perhaps matches TRBD1 (6 bases). CDR3 size: 16 residues. With 1 base removed from V and 3 bases from J, the gap between germline ends came to 12 bases. Germline V lookup: CDR1 MDHEN, CDR2 SYDVKM. The CDR3 sequence: CASSLSGATSNEKLFF. DNA of the CDR3: TGTGCCAGCAGTTTATCAGGGGCAACGTCTAATGAAAAACTGTTTTTT.

The J gene is TRBJ2-1, the V gene TRBV30; 7 bases are a match to TRBD2. The CDR3 is made up of 16 amino acids. CDR1 is GTSNPN, CDR2 SVGIG, per germline (reference sequence). Trimming at V came to 2 bases and at J to 4 bases, leaving 11 bases not matched to a gene. In DNA, the CDR3 is TGTGCCTGGAGTCCGACGGGGCGGGAGCTTTACAATGAGCAGTTCTTC. Amino acids: CAWSPTGRELYNEQFF. Full variable domain (remainder filled in from reference TRBV30 and TRBJ2-1): SQTIHQWPATLVQPVGSPLSLECTVEGTSNPNLYWYRQAAGRGLQLLFYSVGIGQISSEVPQNLSASRPQDRQFILSSKKLLLSDSGFYLCAWSPTGRELYNEQFFGPGTRLTVL.